This T cell receptor (beta chain) derives from a study of blood T cell repertoires in COVID-19. About the study: Acute and convalescent COVID-19 samples came from the United States, Italy and Spain.

V lost 5 bases and J 5 bases, leaving 13 bases between the germline ends. The germline gives CDR1 SGHTA, CDR2 FQGNSA. The CDR3 runs 14 residues. Data came from immunoSEQ multiplex PCR; TCRdb stores just in-frame clones and leaves some out. This sample carries more than 300,000 clones, 90% of them seen once, and the ten largest clones take about 4.2%. Participants were aged roughly 18 to 89 years, lived in 25 or so US areas, and enrolled virtually. The chain employs TRBV7-2 and TRBJ2-1, with D maybe TRBD2 (5 bases). The specimen was PBMCs or T cells enriched from blood (not recorded which). This clonotype originated in a woman aged 30 to 39 who had been exposed to COVID-19. For the CDR3, the DNA is TGTGCCAGCAGCCCGGTTCTAGCCAACAATGAGCAGTTCTTC. Translation: CASSPVLANNEQFF. Full variable domain (missing parts from reference TRBV7-2 and TRBJ2-1): GAGVSQSPSNKVTEKGKDVELRCDPISGHTALYWYRQSLGQGLEFLIYFQGNSAPDKSGLPSDRFSAERTGGSVSTLTIQRTQQEDSAVYLCASSPVLANNEQFFGPGTRLTVL.